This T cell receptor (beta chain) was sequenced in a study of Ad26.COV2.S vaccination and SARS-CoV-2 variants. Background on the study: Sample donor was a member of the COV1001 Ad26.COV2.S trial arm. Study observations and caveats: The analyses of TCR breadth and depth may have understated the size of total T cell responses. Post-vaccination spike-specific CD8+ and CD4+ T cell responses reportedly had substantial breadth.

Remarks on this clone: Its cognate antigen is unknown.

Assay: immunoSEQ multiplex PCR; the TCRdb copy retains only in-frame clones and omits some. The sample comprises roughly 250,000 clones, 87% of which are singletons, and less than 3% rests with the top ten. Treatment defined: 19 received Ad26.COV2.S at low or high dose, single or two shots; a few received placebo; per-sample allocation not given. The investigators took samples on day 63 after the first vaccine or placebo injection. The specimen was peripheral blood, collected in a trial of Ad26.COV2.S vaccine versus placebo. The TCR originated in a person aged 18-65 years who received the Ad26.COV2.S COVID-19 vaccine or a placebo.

The CDR3 is CASSLVSGLATDTQYF. The CDR3 DNA sequence: TGTGCCAGCAGCTTAGTATCGGGACTAGCGACAGATACGCAGTATTTT. The rearrangement uses TRBV7-9 and TRBJ2-3; 10 nucleotides match TRBD2. CDR1 and CDR2 from the germline V gene are SEHNR and FQNEAQ (reference sequence). V shed 1 base, J shed 3 bases, and the junction held 4 bases outside the gene matches. CDR3 size: 16 residues.